A single sample gave rise to the 7 T cell receptor beta chains below, sequenced in a study of blood T cell repertoires in COVID-19. Produced via immunoSEQ multiplex PCR; TCRdb's table is partial and in-frame only. The sample contains about 150,000 clones, 82% of which appear only once. The material sequenced was peripheral blood. The receptors stem from a woman aged 80 or older with active or convalescent COVID-19.

This rearrangement joins TRBV5-1 to TRBJ2-2, with 7 bases lining up with TRBD2. Germline CDR1 is SGHRS and CDR2 is YFSETQ. This CDR3 contains 15 residues. Trimming at V came to 3 bases and at J to 6 bases, leaving 8 bases not matched to a gene. The DNA of the CDR3 is TGCGCCAGCAGCTCGCTAGCGGTCTCGTCCGGGGAGCTGTTTTTT. Protein sequence: CASSSLAVSSGELFF.

The rearrangement joins TRBV6-5 to TRBJ1-5; D is unresolved. The ends were cut back, 4 bases at V and 6 bases at J, with 7 bases in the middle. The CDR3 consists of 12 residues. The germline CDR1 and CDR2 sequences are MNHEY and SVGAGI. The CDR3 DNA sequence: TGTGCCAGCAGTTTTCGGGGTCAGCCCCAGCATTTT. This encodes CASSFRGQPQHF.

This chain connects TRBV30 to TRBJ2-4; D gene ambiguous. CDR3 length equals 11 residues. Trimming took 5 bases from V and 13 from J, leaving 15 bases between them. The germline gives CDR1 GTSNPN, CDR2 SVGIG (reference sequence). The CDR3 reads CAWGNGPGQYF. Written as DNA, the CDR3 is TGTGCCTGGGGGAATGGCCCCGGGCAGTACTTC.

This clone has just a few counts. The chain employs TRBV2 and TRBJ1-5; 8 nucleotides agree with TRBD1. The germline CDR1 and CDR2 sequences are SNHLY and FYNNEI. Trimming at V came to 8 bases and at J to 0 bases, leaving 6 bases not matched to a gene. CDR3 length equals 15 residues. The CDR3 spells CASQTGVYSNQPQHF. CDR3 sequence (DNA): TGTGCCAGCCAGACAGGGGTCTATAGCAATCAGCCCCAGCATTTT. Full variable domain (remainder filled in from reference TRBV2 and TRBJ1-5): EPEVTQTPSHQVTQMGQEVILRCVPISNHLYFYWYRQILGQKVEFLVSFYNNEISEKSEIFDDQFSVERPDGSNFTLKIRSTKLEDSAMYFCASQTGVYSNQPQHFGDGTRLSIL.

The chain combines TRBV7-9 with TRBJ1-1; D is uncertain. The CDR3 has 13 residues. CDR1 is SEHNR, CDR2 FQNEAQ, per germline (reference sequence). V was shortened by 7 bases and J by 1 base, with 10 bases between the two germline ends. The CDR3 spells CASTLAANTEAFF. As DNA, the CDR3 is TGTGCCAGCACCCTAGCAGCGAACACTGAAGCTTTCTTT.

This chain joins TRBV2 and TRBJ2-3, with TRBD1 as a possible D gene (5 bases). The V end lost 4 bases, the J end lost 3 bases, and 11 bases lay between the germline ends. The CDR3 extends over 14 amino acids. In germline, CDR1 is SNHLY, CDR2 FYNNEI. The CDR3 nucleotides are TGTGCCAGCAGTGTGGCCAGGGCTACAGATACGCAGTATTTT. Its translation: CASSVARATDTQYF.

Worth noting for this clone: One end of the junction fails to match germline, which may point to a read error. V and J are TRBV7-7 and TRBJ2-1, with a tentative D call TRBD2 (7 bases). The CDR3 loop spans 13 amino acids. Germline CDR1 reads SSHAT; CDR2 reads FNYEAQ (reference sequence). CDR3 bases: TGTGCTAGCAGCTTAGTGGGGGGGGCTGAGCAGTTCTTC. This codes for CASSLVGGAEQFF.